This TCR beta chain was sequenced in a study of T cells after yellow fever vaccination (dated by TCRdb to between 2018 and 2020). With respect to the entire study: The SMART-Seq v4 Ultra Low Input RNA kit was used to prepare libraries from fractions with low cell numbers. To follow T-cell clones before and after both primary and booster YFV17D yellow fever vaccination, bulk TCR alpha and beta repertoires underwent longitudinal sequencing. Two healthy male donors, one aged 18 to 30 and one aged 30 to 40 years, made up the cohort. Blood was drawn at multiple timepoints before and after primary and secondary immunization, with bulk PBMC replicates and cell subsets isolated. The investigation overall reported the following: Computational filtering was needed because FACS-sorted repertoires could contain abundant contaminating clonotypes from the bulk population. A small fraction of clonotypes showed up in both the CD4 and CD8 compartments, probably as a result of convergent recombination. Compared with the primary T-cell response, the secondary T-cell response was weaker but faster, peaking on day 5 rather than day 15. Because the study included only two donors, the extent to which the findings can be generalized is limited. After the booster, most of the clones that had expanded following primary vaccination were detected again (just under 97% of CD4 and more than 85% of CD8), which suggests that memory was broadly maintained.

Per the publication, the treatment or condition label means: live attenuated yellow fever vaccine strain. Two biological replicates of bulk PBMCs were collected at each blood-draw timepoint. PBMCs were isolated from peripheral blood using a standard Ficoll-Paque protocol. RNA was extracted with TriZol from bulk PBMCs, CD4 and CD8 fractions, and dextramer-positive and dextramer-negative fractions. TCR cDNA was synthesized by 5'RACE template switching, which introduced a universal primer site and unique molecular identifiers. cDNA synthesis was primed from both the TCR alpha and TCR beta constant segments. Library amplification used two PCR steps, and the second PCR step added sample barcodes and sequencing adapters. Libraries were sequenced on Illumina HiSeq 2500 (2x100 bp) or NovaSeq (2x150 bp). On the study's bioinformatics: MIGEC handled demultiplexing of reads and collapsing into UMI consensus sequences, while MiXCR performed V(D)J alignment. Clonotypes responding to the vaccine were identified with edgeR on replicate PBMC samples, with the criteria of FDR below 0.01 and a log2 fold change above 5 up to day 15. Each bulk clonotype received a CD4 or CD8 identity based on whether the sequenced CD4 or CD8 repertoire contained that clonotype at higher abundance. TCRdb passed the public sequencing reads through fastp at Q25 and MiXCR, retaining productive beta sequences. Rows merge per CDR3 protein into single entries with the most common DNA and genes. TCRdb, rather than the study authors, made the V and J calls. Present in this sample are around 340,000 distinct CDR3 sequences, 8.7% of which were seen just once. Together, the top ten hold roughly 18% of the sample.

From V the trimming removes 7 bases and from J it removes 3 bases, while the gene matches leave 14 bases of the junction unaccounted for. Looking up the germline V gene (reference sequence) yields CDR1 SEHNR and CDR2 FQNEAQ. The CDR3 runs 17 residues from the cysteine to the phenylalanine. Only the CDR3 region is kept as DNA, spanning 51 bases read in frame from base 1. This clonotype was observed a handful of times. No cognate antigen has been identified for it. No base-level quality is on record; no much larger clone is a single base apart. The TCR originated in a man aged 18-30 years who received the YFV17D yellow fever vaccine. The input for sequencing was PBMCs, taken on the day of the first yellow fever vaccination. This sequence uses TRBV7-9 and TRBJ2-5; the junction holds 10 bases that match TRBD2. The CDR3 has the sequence CASTFPRSGGAEETQYF. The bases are TGTGCCAGCACCTTCCCCAGGAGCGGGGGGGCCGAAGAGACCCAGTACTTC.